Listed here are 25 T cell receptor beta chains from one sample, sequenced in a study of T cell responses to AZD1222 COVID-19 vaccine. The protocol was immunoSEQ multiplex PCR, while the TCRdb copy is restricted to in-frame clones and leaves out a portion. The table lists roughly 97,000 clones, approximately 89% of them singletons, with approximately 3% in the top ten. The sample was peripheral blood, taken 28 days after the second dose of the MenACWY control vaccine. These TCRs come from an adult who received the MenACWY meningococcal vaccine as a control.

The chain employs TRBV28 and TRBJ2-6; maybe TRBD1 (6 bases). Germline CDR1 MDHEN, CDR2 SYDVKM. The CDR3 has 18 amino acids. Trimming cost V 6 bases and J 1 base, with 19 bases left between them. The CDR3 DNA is TGTGCCAGCAGGCCTGGGGGCAGGGGCTCTTCTGGGGCCAACGTCCTGACTTTC. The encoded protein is CASRPGGRGSSGANVLTF.

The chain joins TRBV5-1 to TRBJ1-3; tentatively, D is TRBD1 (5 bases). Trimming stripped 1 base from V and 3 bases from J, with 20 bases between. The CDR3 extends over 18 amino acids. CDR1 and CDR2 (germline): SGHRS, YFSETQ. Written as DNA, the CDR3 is TGCGCCAGCAGCTTGAACTCCCGCGCAGGGTCATTTGGAAACACCATATATTTT. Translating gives CASSLNSRAGSFGNTIYF.

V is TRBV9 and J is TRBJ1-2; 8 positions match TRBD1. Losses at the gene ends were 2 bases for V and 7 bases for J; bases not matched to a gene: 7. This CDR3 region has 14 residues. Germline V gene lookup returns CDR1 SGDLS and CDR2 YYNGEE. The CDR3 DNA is TGTGCCAGCAGCGTTCTAACAGGGGGAGGTGGCTACACCTTC. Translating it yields CASSVLTGGGGYTF.

This chain's CDR3 is CASGKTENTEAFF. Here the CDR3 DNA reads TGTGCCAGCGGTAAGACAGAGAACACTGAAGCTTTCTTT. This chain connects TRBV28 to TRBJ1-1, with a possible D match to TRBD1 (5 bases). CDR3 size: 13 residues. Germline assignment: CDR1 MDHEN and CDR2 SYDVKM. V was clipped by 8 bases and J by 1 base, with 11 bases between them.

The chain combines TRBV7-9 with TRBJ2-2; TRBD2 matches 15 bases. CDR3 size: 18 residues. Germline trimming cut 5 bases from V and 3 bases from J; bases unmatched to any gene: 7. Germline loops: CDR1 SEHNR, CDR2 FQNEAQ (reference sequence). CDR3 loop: CASSQRTSGGAHTGELFF. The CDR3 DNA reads TGTGCCAGCAGCCAACGGACTAGCGGGGGGGCTCACACCGGGGAGCTGTTTTTT.

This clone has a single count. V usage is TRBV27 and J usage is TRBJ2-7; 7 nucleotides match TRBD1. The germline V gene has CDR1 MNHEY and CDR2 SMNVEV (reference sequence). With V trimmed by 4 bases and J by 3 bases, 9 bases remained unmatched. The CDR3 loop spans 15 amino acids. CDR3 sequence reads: CASSSPDRAVYEQYF. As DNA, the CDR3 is TGTGCCAGCAGTTCCCCCGACAGGGCGGTCTACGAGCAGTACTTC.

CDR3 DNA sequence: TGTGCCAGCAGCTTAATTCGGGGGACTGAAGCTTTCTTT. Translating gives CASSLIRGTEAFF. The chain employs TRBV5-8 and TRBJ1-1; weak D call: TRBD1 (5 bases). V lost 2 bases, J lost 5 bases, and 10 bases lay in between. The V gene's germline CDR1 is SGHTS and CDR2 YDEGEE. CDR3 length: 13 amino acids.

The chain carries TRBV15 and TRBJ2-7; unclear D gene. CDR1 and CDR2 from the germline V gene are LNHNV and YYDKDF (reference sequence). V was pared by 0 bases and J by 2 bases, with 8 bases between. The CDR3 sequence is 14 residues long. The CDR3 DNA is TGTGCCACCAGCAGAGAAGCCCCTGCCTACGAGCAGTACTTC. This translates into CATSREAPAYEQYF.

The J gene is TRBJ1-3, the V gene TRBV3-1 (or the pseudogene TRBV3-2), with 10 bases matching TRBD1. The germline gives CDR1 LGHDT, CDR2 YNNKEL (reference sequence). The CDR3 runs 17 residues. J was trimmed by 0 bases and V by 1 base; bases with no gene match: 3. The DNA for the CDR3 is TGTGCCAGCAGCCAAGGGGACAGGGGAAACTCTGGAAACACCATATATTTT. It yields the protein CASSQGDRGNSGNTIYF.

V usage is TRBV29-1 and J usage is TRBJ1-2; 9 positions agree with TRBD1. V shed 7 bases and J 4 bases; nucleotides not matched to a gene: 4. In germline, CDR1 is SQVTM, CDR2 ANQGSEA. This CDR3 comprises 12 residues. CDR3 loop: CSALGQGYGYTF. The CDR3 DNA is TGCAGCGCTCTGGGACAGGGCTATGGCTACACCTTC.

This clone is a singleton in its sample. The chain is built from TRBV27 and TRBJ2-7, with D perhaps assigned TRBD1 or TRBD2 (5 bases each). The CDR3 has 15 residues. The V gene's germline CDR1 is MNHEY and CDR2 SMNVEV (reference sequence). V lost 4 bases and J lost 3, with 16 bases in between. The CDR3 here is CASSSSGTAFYEQYF. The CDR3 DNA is TGTGCCAGCAGTTCCTCCGGGACGGCGTTCTACGAGCAGTACTTC.

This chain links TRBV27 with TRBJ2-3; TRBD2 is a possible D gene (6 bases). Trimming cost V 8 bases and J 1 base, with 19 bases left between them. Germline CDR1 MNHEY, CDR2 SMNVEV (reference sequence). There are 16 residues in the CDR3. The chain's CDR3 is CASQDGGLDRTDTQYF. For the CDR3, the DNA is TGTGCCAGCCAAGATGGGGGGTTGGACCGCACAGATACGCAGTATTTT.

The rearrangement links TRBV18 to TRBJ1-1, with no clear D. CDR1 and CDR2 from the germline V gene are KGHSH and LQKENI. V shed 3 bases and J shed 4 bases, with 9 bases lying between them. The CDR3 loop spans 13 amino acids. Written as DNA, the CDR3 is TGTGCCAGCTCACCTTTGACGGTCACTGAAGCTTTCTTT. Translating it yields CASSPLTVTEAFF.

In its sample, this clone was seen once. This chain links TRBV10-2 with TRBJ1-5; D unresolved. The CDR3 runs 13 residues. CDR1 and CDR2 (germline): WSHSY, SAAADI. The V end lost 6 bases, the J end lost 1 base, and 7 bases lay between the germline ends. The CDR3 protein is CASRGGSNQPQHF. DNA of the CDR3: TGCGCCAGCAGGGGAGGGAGCAATCAGCCCCAGCATTTT.

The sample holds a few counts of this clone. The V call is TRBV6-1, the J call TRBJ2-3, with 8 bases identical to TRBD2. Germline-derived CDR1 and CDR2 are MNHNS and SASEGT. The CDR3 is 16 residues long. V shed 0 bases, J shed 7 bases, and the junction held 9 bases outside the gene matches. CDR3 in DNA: TGTGCCAGCAGTGAAGCGTCTAACGGGGGGGCGTATACGCAGTATTTT. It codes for CASSEASNGGAYTQYF.

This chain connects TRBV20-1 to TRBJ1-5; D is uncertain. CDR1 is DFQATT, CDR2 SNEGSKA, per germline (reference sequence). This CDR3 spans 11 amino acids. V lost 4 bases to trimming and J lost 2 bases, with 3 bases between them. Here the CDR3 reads CSATRNQPQHF. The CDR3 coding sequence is TGCAGTGCTACCCGCAATCAGCCCCAGCATTTT.

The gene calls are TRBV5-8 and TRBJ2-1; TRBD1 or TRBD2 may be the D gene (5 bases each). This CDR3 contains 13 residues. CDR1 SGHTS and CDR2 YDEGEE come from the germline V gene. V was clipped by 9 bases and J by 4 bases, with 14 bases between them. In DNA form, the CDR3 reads TGTGCCAAGGGACGGCGGGTGTACAATGAGCAGTTCTTC. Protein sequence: CAKGRRVYNEQFF.

As DNA, the CDR3 is TGTGCCATCAGTGACACCGGCGATAATTCACCCCTCCACTTT. Translation gives CAISDTGDNSPLHF. This sequence joins TRBV10-3 and TRBJ1-6; no firm D call. The ends were cut back, 3 bases at V and 5 bases at J, with 8 bases in the middle. The CDR3 spans 14 residues. Germline assignment: CDR1 ENHRY and CDR2 SYGVKD.

The CDR3 DNA is TGTGCCAGCAGCTTTGGGGGACACACTGAAGCTTTCTTT. This gives the protein CASSFGGHTEAFF. The rearrangement uses TRBV7-9 and TRBJ1-1; TRBD1 is a possible D gene (5 bases). V lost 3 bases and J 3 bases, leaving 8 bases between the germline ends. This CDR3 comprises 13 residues. Germline V gene lookup returns CDR1 SEHNR and CDR2 FQNEAQ (reference sequence).

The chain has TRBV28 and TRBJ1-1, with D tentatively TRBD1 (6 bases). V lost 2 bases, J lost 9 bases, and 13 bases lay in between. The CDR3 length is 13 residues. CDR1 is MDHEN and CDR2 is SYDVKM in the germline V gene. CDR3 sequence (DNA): TGTGCCAGCAGTTTAATTCTCGGGGGGCAAGCTTTCTTT. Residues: CASSLILGGQAFF.

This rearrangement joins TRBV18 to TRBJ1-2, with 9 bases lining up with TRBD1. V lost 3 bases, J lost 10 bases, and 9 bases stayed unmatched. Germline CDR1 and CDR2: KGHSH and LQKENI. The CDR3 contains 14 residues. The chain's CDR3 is CASSPGQGSRSYTF. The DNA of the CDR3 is TGTGCCAGCTCACCGGGACAGGGTTCGCGATCCTACACCTTC.

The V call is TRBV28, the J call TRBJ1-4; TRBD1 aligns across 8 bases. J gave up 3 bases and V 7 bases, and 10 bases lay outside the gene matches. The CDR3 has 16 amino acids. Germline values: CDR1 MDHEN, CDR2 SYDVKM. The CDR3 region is CASTDRGTRSNEKLFF. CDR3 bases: TGTGCCAGCACCGACAGGGGAACACGGTCTAATGAAAAACTGTTTTTT.

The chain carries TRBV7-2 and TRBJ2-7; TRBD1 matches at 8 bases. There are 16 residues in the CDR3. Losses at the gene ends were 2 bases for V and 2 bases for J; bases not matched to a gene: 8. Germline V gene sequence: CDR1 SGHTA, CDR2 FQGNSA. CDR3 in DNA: TGTGCCAGCAGCTTACGGGGGACAGGCTTTACCTACGAGCAGTACTTC. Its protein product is CASSLRGTGFTYEQYF.

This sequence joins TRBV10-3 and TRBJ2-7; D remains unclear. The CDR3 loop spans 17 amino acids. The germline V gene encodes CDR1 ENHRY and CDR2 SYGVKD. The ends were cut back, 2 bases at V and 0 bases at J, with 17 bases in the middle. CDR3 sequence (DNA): TGTGCCATCAGTGAGCCGTCTATTCGCGCAGGCTCCTACGAGCAGTACTTC. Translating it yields CAISEPSIRAGSYEQYF.

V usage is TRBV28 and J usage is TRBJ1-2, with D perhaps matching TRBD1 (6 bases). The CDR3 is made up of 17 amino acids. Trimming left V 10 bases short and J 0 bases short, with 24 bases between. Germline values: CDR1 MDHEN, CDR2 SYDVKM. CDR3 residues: CAIPADRRRGANYGYTF. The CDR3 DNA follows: TGTGCCATCCCGGCTGACAGGAGGAGAGGGGCTAACTATGGCTACACCTTC.